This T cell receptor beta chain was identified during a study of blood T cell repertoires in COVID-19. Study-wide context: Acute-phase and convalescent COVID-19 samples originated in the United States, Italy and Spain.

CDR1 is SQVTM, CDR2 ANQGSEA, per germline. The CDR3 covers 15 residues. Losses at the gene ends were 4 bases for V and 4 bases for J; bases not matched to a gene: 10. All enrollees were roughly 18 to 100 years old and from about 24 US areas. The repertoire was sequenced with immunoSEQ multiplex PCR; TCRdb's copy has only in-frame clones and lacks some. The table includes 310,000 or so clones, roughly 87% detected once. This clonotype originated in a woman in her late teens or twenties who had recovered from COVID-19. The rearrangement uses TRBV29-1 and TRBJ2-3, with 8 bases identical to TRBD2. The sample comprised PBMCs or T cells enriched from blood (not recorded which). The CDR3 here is CSVAGSGGASDTQYF. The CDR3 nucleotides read TGCAGCGTTGCAGGGTCCGGGGGGGCCTCAGATACGCAGTATTTT.